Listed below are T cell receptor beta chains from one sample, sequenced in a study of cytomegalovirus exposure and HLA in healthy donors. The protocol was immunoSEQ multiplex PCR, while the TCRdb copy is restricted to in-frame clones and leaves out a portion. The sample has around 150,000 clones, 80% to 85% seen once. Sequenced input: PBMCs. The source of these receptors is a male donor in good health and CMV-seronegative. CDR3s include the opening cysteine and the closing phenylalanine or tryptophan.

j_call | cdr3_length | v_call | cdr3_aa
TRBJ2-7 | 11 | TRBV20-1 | CSARTGEEQYF
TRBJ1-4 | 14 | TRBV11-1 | CASSSTGANEKLFF
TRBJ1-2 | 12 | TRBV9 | CASSVVGGGYTF
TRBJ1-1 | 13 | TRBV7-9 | CASSLAGGEEAFF
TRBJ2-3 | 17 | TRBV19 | CASSSPDRGLIPDTQYF
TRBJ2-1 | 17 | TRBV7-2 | CASSLVPAGASYNEQFF
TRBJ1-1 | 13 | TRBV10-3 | CAISGRENTEAFF
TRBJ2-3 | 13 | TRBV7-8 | CASSLDRGDTQYF
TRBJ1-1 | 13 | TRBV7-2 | CASYDRQASEAFF
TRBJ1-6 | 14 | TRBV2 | CASTPDREYSPLHF
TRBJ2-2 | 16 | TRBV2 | CASSRTRLAGTGELFF
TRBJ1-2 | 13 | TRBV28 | CASSPSTGGVYTF
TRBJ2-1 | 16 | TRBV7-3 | CASSLLSGTSYNEQFF
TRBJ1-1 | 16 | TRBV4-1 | CASSQDGTGLNTEAFF
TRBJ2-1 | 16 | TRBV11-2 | CASSSPDAGAEDEQFF
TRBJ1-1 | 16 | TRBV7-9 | CASSLPTSGLGTEAFF
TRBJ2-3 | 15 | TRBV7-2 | CASSFSGLGRDTQYF
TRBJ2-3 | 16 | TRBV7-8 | CASSSLAGGQGDTQYF
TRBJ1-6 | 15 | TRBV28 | CASSFQYQGGSPLHF
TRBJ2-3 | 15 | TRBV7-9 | CASSLVLDNTDTQYF
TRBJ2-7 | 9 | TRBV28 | CATGPYSYF
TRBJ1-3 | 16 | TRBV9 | CASSARRTASGNTIYF
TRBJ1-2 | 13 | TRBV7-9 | CASSLDRGYGYTF
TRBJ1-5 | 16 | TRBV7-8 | CASSLKGLQGNQPQHF
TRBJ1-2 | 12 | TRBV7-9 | CASSLTTGGYTF
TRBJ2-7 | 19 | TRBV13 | CASSPDPGLAGWFANEQYF
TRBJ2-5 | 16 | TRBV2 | CASIPPGVQGRKTQYF
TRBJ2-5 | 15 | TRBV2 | CASSGDWTGQETQYF